This TCR beta chain derives from a study of low-dose radiotherapy and immunotherapy resistance in tumors. Study summary: Treatment of Cohort 2 consisted of 1 Gy per fraction every two weeks, amounting to 13 Gy over 26 weeks. The regimen for patients comprised intravenous nivolumab 240 mg every two weeks plus intravenous ipilimumab 1 mg/kg every six weeks.

The CDR3 length is 11 residues. CDR1 is GTSNPN, CDR2 SVGIG, per germline (reference sequence). V lost 4 bases, J lost 4 bases, and 7 bases lay in between. The sample's time point: after trial treatment. Treatment defined: LDRT plus nivolumab, ipilimumab, low-dose cyclophosphamide and aspirin (RACIN trial). Donors received nivolumab, ipilimumab, aspirin, low-dose cyclophosphamide and low-dose radiotherapy. This clonotype has ten or more counts. Priming of first-strand cDNA relied on TRAV- and TRBV-specific primers (covering alpha and beta chains). TCR amplification used 15 to 20 PCR cycles, a constant-region primer and a V-primer adapter. Amplification of the isolated mRNA used in vitro transcription. TCRdb itself ran the reads through MiXCR, one entry per CDR3 protein. The sample contains tens of thousands of distinct CDR3 sequences, 17% of which appear only once.

The sequence was collected from a male donor with prostate cancer. The rearrangement links TRBV30 to TRBJ1-1, with unresolved D. This sample comprised PBMCs, obtained after low-dose radiotherapy plus immunotherapy. The CDR3: CAWTRGTEAFF. In DNA form, the CDR3 reads TGTGCCTGGACCCGGGGCACTGAAGCTTTCTTT.